One sample yielded the 5 T cell receptor beta chains listed below, sequenced in a study of PD-1 blockade in mismatch repair-deficient tumors. The assay was immunoSEQ multiplex PCR, and TCRdb's table has in-frame clones only and misses some. The repertoire has roughly 120,000 clones, more than 60% of them found once; the top ten carry less than 5.5%. Sequencing was performed on peripheral blood, taken around 60 weeks after starting pembrolizumab. Receptor source: an adult with mismatch repair-deficient cancer.

The genes are TRBV27 and TRBJ2-2; 7 bases map to TRBD2. The CDR3 contains 15 residues. Germline trimming cut 5 bases from V and 5 bases from J; bases unmatched to any gene: 8. Germline values: CDR1 MNHEY, CDR2 SMNVEV (reference sequence). The CDR3 reads CASSLWGGTTGELFF. The CDR3, as DNA: TGTGCCAGCAGTCTTTGGGGGGGTACAACCGGGGAGCTGTTTTTT.

V and J are TRBV5-6 and TRBJ1-4; TRBD1 aligns across 9 bases. The V segment lost 4 bases and the J segment 7 bases; nucleotides outside the gene matches: 17. CDR3 size: 18 residues. Germline V gene lookup returns CDR1 SGHDT and CDR2 YYEEEE. CDR3 region: CASSRPSKSGQGSEKLFF. The CDR3 DNA reads as TGTGCCAGCAGCAGACCATCCAAATCGGGACAGGGTAGTGAAAAACTGTTTTTT. Full variable domain (missing parts from reference TRBV5-6 and TRBJ1-4): DAGVTQSPTHLIKTRGQQVTLRCSPKSGHDTVSWYQQALGQGPQFIFQYYEEEERQRGNFPDRFSGHQFPNYSSELNVNALLLGDSALYLCASSRPSKSGQGSEKLFFGSGTQLSVL.

The chain employs TRBV6-5 and TRBJ2-7; 11 bases are a match to TRBD1. With V trimmed by 6 bases and J by 5 bases, 3 bases remained unmatched. The CDR3 has 13 residues. CDR1 and CDR2 from the germline V gene are MNHEY and SVGAGI. CDR3 region: CASSRGQGDEQYF. Written as DNA, the CDR3 is TGTGCCAGCAGCAGGGGACAGGGGGACGAGCAGTACTTC.

The V call is TRBV7-3, the J call TRBJ2-5; 13 bases line up with TRBD2. Germline-derived CDR1 and CDR2 are SGHTA and FQGTGA. The CDR3 runs to 17 residues. The V gene end was trimmed by 8 bases and the J gene end by 5 bases; junction bases not matched to a gene: 14. CDR3 amino acids: CASSSSGTSGKRETQYF. The CDR3 DNA is TGTGCCAGCTCCTCATCCGGGACTAGCGGGAAACGGGAGACCCAGTACTTC.

A single count supports this clone. The V and J genes are TRBV4-3 and TRBJ2-7; TRBD2 matches at 14 bases. Germline trimming cut 6 bases from V and 6 bases from J; bases unmatched to any gene: 7. Germline CDR1 is LGHNA and CDR2 is YSLEER. The CDR3 consists of 15 residues. The CDR3 is CASRTGTSGSGEQYF. CDR3 nucleotides: TGCGCCAGCAGAACCGGGACTAGCGGGAGTGGCGAGCAGTACTTC.